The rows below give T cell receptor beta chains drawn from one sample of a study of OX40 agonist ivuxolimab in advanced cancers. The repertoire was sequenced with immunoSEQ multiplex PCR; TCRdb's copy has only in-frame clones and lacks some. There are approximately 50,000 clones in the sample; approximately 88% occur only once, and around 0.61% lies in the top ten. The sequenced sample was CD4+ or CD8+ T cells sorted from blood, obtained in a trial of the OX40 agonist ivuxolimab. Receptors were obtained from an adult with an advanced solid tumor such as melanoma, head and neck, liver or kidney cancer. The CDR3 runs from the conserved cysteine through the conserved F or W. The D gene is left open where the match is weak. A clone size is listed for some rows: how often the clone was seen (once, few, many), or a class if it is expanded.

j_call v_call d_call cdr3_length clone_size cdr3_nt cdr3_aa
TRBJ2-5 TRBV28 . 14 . TGTGCCAGCAGTTTCGGCGGAGGCCAAGAGACCCAGTACTTC CASSFGGGQETQYF
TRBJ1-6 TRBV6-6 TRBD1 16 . TGTGCCAGCAGTTACCCCCCAGACAGGGGAGGGTCACCCCTCCACTTT CASSYPPDRGGSPLHF
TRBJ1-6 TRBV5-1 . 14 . TGCGCCAGCAGCCGCTCAAACCTGGGCTCACCCCTCCACTTT CASSRSNLGSPLHF
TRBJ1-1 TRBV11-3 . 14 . TGTGCCAGCAGCCCTAGTATGGGGCGACCTGAAGCTTTCTTT CASSPSMGRPEAFF
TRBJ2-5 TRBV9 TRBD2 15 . TGTGCCAGCAGCCTAAGTGGGACTAGCGGGGAGACCCAGTACTTC CASSLSGTSGETQYF
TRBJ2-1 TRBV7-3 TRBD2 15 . TGTGCCAGCAGCCTCGGGACTAGCGAGTACAATGAGCAGTTCTTC CASSLGTSEYNEQFF
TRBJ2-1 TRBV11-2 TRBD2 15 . TGTGCCAGCAGCCTCGGGACTAGCGCCTACAATGAGCAGTTCTTC CASSLGTSAYNEQFF
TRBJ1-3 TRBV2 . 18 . TGTGCCAGCAGTGAATGGGTGGGCGGCCAGCTAGCTGGAAACACCATATATTTT CASSEWVGGQLAGNTIYF
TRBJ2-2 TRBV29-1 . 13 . TGCAGCGTTGAGACTAGGGTGGGCGGGGAGCTGTTTTTT CSVETRVGGELFF
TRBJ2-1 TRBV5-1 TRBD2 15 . TGCGCCAGCAGCTTTGGACTAGCGGGAGAGAATGAGCAGTTCTTC CASSFGLAGENEQFF
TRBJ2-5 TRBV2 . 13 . TGTGCCAGCAGACGGGACTCCTTGCAGACCCAGTACTTC CASRRDSLQTQYF
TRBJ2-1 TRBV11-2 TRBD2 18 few TGTGCCAGCAGCTTAGATGGGACTAGCGTCAAACCGAGCCATGAGCAGTTCTTC CASSLDGTSVKPSHEQFF
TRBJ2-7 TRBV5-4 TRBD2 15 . TGTGCCAGCAGCTTGGCCGGGACTAGTGCCTACGAGCAGTACTTC CASSLAGTSAYEQYF
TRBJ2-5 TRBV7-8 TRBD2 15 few TGTGCCAGCAGCTTGACTAGCGGGATAGGAGAGACCCAGTACTTC CASSLTSGIGETQYF